These T cell receptor beta chains were read from a single sample in a study of blood T cell repertoires in COVID-19. The data were produced by immunoSEQ multiplex PCR, yet TCRdb's version contains in-frame clones alone and is incomplete. Among a few hundred thousand clones listed, around nine tenths were seen once. Sequencing input: PBMCs or T cells enriched from blood (not recorded which). All receptors come from a woman aged 45 to 65 who had recovered from COVID-19. Each CDR3 is given with its conserved first and last residue.

j_call v_call cdr3_aa
TRBJ2-1 TRBV5-6 CASSFGLAANEQFF
TRBJ2-2 TRBV5-6 CASSLSQGSLNTGELFF
TRBJ1-1 TRBV5-1 CASSLTGGTEAFF
TRBJ1-2 TRBV2 CASSVSANYGYTF
TRBJ1-1 TRBV5-8 CASSLGAVTEAFF
TRBJ1-6 TRBV11-2 CASSLVGRQATGYSPLHF
TRBJ2-1 TRBV7-9 CASSLGQGAYEQFF
TRBJ1-2 TRBV19 CASSSDSFYGYTF
TRBJ2-2 TRBV12-3/TRBV12-4 CASSSSAGELFF
TRBJ2-7 TRBV11-2 CASSFSRGPYEQYF
TRBJ2-1 TRBV5-6 CASSWTSGGRYNEQFF
TRBJ1-2 TRBV28 CASSSSGTGLRPSGYTF
TRBJ1-2 TRBV30 CAWSANLRGPVGYTF
TRBJ2-3 TRBV5-1 CASNRNAGGPTDTQYF
TRBJ2-2 TRBV3-1/TRBV3-2 CASSQVRLYSGELFF
TRBJ1-6 TRBV2 CASTRQDSPLHF
TRBJ1-2 TRBV2 CASSGPTAYGYTF
TRBJ1-2 TRBV28 CASSSGGLGYTF
TRBJ1-1 TRBV6-2/TRBV6-3 CASSYSEESLNTEAFF
TRBJ2-5 TRBV30 CAWSGGNGGQETQYF
TRBJ2-5 TRBV7-2 CASSQVYGAPQETQYF
TRBJ2-3 TRBV7-2 CASSSPTSGGGYTDTQYF
TRBJ2-1 TRBV7-3 CASSANRDSSYNEQFF
TRBJ1-4 TRBV19 CASSPTGYPEKLFF
TRBJ2-7 TRBV7-9 CASSATGTVAYEQYF
TRBJ1-3 TRBV6-1 CASSDGRYGLSGNTIYF
TRBJ2-7 TRBV27 CASSSVPLPRYEQYF
TRBJ2-3 TRBV2 CASSPRTGAGVDTQYF
TRBJ2-1 TRBV6-1 CASSELEGQIYNEQFF
TRBJ2-7 TRBV28 CASSGSLGRGSEQYF
TRBJ1-2 TRBV5-1 CASSWRERKYGYTF
TRBJ1-1 TRBV4-3 CASSSDRATTEAFF
TRBJ2-2 TRBV4-1 CASSQTSGVMGTGELFF
TRBJ1-1 TRBV4-3 CASSQEVVTMNTEAFF
TRBJ2-5 TRBV2 CASRGTGPKTQYF
TRBJ1-1 TRBV7-6 CASSLALGGYMNTEAFF
TRBJ1-1 TRBV2 CASSAGWEENTEAFF
TRBJ1-5 TRBV10-3 CAISEVPVGDSNQPQHF
TRBJ1-6 TRBV28 CASSLWRQGPNSPLHF
TRBJ1-2 TRBV28 CASSSPGVTTNYGYTF
TRBJ2-7 TRBV28 CASRRADTLEQYF
TRBJ1-2 TRBV2 CASSEDRAHGYTF
TRBJ1-2 TRBV10-3 CAISMGQYYGYTF
TRBJ1-2 TRBV7-8 CASRGQGADGYTF
TRBJ1-2 TRBV3-1/TRBV3-2 CASSQEAFYGYTF
TRBJ1-2 TRBV6-5 CASKSSLTGHGYTF
TRBJ2-4 TRBV9 CASSSRTGLDIQYF
TRBJ2-7 TRBV7-6 CASSPRTAYEQYF
TRBJ2-3 TRBV7-2 CASSLRTGGADTQYF
TRBJ1-1 TRBV19 CASGSLERMNTEAFF
TRBJ1-5 TRBV16 CASSHSGNSNQPQHF